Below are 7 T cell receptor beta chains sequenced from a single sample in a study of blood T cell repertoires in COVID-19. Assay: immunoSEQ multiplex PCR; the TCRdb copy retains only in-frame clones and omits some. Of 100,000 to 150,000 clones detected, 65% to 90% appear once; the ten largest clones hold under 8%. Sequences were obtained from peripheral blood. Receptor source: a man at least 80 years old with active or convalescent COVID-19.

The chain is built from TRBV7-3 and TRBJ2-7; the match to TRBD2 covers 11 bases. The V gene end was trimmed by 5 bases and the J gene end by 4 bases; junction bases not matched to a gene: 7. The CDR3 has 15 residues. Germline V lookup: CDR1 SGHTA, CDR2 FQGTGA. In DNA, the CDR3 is TGTGCCAGCAGCCCCTCTAGCGGGGGGTTTTACGAGCAGTACTTC. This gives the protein CASSPSSGGFYEQYF. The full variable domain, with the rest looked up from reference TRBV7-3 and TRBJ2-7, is GAGVSQTPSNKVTEKGKYVELRCDPISGHTALYWYRQSLGQGPEFLIYFQGTGAADDSGLPNDRFFAVRPEGSVSTLKIQRTERGDSAVYLCASSPSSGGFYEQYFGPGTRLTVT.

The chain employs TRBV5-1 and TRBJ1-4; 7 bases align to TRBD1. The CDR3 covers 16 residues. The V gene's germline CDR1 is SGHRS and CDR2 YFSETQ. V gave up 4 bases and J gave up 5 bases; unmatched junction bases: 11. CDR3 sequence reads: CASSTDAKGQNEKLFF. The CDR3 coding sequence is TGCGCCAGCAGCACGGACGCCAAGGGACAGAATGAAAAACTGTTTTTT.

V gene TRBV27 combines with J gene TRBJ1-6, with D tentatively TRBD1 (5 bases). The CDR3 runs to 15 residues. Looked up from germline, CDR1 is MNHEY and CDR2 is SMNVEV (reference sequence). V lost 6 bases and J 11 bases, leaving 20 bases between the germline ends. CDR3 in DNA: TGTGCCAGCAGACCGTGGGGGGAAGAAAATGCACCCCTCCACTTT. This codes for CASRPWGEENAPLHF.

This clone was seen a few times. The CDR3 reads CASSEVGGRNSPLHF. In DNA form, the CDR3 reads TGTGCCAGCAGTGAAGTCGGGGGGCGGAATTCACCCCTCCACTTT. The chain has TRBV6-1 and TRBJ1-6; D may be TRBD1 (6 bases). This CDR3 has 15 amino acids. From germline, CDR1 is MNHNS and CDR2 SASEGT. With 1 base removed from V and 7 bases from J, the gap between germline ends came to 11 bases.

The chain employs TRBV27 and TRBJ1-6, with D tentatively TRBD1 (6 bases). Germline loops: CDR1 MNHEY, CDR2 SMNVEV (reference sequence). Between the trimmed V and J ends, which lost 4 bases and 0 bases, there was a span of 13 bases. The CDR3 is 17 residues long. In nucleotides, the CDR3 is TGTGCCAGCAGTTACCGACAGGATAGCTCCTATAATTCACCCCTCCACTTT. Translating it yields CASSYRQDSSYNSPLHF.

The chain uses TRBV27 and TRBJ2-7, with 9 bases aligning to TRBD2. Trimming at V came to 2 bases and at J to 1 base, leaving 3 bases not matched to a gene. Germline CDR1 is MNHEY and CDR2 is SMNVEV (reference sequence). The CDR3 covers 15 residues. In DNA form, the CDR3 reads TGTGCCAGCAGTTTAAGCGCGGGAGGGTCCTACGAGCAGTACTTC. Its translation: CASSLSAGGSYEQYF.

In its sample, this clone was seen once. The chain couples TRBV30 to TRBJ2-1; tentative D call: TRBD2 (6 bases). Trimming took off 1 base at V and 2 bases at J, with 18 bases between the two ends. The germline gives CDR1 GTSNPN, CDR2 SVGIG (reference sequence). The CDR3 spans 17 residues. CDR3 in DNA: TGTGCCTGGAGTGACGTTTATGGGCGGGGTCCCTACAATGAGCAGTTCTTC. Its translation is CAWSDVYGRGPYNEQFF.